Below, 2 T cell receptor beta chains from the same sample are listed, as sequenced in a study of blood T cell repertoires in COVID-19. Repertoires were generated with immunoSEQ multiplex PCR, while TCRdb's copy carries only in-frame clones and drops some. This table has hundreds of thousands of clones, roughly nine tenths appearing once. Sequenced sample: peripheral blood. These receptors all come from a woman between 25 and 40 years old with COVID-19, enrolled during active disease.

The V call is TRBV29-1, the J call TRBJ2-2; no definite D call. Deletions cut 4 bases from V and 6 bases from J, with 9 bases between. Per germline, CDR1 SQVTM and CDR2 ANQGSEA. The CDR3 is made up of 12 amino acids. CDR3 sequence (DNA): TGCAGCGTTGCCTTTCCGGCCGGGGAGCTGTTTTTT. Translating it yields CSVAFPAGELFF.

The V call is TRBV9, the J call TRBJ2-1; TRBD2 matches at 8 bases. The CDR3 has 13 residues. Per germline, CDR1 SGDLS and CDR2 YYNGEE. Germline trimming cut 3 bases from V and 14 bases from J; bases unmatched to any gene: 10. The CDR3 here is CASSGSGRAPEFF. Written as DNA, the CDR3 is TGTGCCAGCAGCGGCTCCGGGAGGGCCCCAGAGTTCTTC.